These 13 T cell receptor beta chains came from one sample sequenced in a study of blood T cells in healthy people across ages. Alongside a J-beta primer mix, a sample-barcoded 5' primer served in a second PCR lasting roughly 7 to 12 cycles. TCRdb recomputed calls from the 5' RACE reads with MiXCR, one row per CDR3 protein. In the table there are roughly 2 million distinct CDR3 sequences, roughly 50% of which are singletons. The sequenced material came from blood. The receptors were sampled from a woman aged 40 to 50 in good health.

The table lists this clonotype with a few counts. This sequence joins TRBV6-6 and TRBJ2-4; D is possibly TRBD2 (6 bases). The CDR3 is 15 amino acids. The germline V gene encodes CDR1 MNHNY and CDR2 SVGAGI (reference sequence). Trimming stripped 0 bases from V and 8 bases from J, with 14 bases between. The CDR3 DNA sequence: TGTGCCAGCAGTTACTCGGATCGCGGGGAGTACATTCAGTACTTC. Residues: CASSYSDRGEYIQYF.

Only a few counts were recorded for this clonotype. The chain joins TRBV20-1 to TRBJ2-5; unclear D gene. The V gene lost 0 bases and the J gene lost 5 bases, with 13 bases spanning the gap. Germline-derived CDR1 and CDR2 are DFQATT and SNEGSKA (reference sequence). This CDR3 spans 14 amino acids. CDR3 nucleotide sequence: TGCAGTGCTAGAGATCTTATTAGCCTGGAGACCCAGTACTTC. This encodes CSARDLISLETQYF.

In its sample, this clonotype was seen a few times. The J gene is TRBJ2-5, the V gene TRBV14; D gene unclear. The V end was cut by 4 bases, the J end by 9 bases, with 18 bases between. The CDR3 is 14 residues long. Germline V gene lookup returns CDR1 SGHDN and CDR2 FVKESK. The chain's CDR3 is CASSLSSLAAAQYF. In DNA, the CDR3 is TGTGCCAGCAGCCTGTCATCCTTGGCGGCAGCCCAGTACTTC.

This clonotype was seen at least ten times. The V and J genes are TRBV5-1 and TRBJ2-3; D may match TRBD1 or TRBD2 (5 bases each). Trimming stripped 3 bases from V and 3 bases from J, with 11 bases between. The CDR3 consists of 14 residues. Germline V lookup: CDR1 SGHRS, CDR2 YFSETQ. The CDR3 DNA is TGCGCCAGCAGCTCCGGGACGGCGACAGATACGCAGTATTTT. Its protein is CASSSGTATDTQYF. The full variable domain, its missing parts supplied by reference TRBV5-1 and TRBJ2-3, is KAGVTQTPRYLIKTRGQQVTLSCSPISGHRSVSWYQQTPGQGLQFLFEYFSETQRNKGNFPGRFSGRQFSNSRSEMNVSTLELGDSALYLCASSSGTATDTQYFGPGTRLTVL.

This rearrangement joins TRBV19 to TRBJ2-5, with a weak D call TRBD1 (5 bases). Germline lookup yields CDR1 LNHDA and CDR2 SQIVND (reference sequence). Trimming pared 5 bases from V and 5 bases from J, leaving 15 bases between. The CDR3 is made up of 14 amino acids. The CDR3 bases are TGTGCCAGTAGTCAGACCCCAGGGTCGGAGACCCAGTACTTC. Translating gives CASSQTPGSETQYF.

The CDR3 region has the DNA TGTGCCATGGGTTTTCGGACAGGGGGTATGGATGGCTACACCTTC. It is translated as CAMGFRTGGMDGYTF. The rearrangement uses TRBV7-2 and TRBJ1-2; 10 bases align to TRBD1. The CDR3 has 15 amino acids. The ends lost 10 bases at V and 6 bases at J; junction bases unmatched: 14. Germline-derived CDR1 and CDR2 are SGHTA and FQGNSA.

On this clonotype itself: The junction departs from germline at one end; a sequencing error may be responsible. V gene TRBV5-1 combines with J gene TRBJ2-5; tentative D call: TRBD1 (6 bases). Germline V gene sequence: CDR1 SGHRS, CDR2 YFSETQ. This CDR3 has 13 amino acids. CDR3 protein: CAGRPTGEETQYF. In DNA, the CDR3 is TGCGCCGGCAGACCGACAGGTGAAGAGACCCAGTACTTC.

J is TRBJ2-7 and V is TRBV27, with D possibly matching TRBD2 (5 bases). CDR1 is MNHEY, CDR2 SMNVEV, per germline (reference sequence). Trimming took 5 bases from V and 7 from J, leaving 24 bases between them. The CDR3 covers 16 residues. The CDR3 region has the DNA TGTGCCAGCAGTACGGCGGCGGGTTCGCACCAGTTTGAGCAGTACTTC. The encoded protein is CASSTAAGSHQFEQYF.

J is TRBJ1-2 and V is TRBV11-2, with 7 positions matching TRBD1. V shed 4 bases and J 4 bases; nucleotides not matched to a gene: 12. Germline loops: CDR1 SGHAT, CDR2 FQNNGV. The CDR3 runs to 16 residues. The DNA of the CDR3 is TGTGCCAGCAGCTCCCTAACTACAGGGGTAATCTATGGCTACACCTTC. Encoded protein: CASSSLTTGVIYGYTF.

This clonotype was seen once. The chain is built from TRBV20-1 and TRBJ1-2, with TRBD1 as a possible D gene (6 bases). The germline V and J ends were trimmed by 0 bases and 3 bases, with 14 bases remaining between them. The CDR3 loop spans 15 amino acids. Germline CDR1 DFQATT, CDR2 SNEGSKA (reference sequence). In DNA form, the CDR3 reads TGCAGTGCTAGAGATCAGGGGCCGACTTACTATGGCTACACCTTC. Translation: CSARDQGPTYYGYTF.

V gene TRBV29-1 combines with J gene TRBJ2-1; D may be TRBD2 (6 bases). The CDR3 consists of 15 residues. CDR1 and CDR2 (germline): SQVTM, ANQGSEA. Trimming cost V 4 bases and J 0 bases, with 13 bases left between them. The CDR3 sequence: CSVGGGAGSYNEQFF. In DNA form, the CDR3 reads TGCAGCGTTGGCGGCGGGGCAGGCTCCTACAATGAGCAGTTCTTC.

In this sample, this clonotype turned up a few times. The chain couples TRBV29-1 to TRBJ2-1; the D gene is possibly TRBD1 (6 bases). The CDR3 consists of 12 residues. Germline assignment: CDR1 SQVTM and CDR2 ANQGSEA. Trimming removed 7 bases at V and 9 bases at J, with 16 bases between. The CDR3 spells CSARGGRAEQFF. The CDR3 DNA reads TGCAGCGCGCGAGGGGGAAGGGCTGAGCAGTTCTTC.

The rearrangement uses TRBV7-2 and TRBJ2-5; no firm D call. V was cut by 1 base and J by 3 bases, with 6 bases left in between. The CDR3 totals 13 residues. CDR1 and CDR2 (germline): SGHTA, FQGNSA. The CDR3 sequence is CASSLDPEETQYF. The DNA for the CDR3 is TGTGCCAGCAGCTTAGACCCTGAAGAGACCCAGTACTTC.